This entry concerns a single TCR beta chain. Clones were read by immunoSEQ multiplex PCR, and TCRdb kept only the in-frame ones, dropping some. The profile shows about 52,000 clones, roughly 96% of them singletons. These data are taken from a study of control samples from healthy donors and cancer patients. The CDR3 covers 14 residues. V was clipped by 5 bases and J by 10 bases, with 17 bases between them. Germline CDR1 is MDHEN and CDR2 is SYDVKM. The sequence derives from a man aged 30 to 45 in good health. Sequences were obtained from blood. The chain combines TRBV28 with TRBJ1-4; no firm D call. The CDR3 DNA is TGTGCCAGCAGTGCACCAACCGGATTGGGAAAACTGTTTTTT. It is translated as CASSAPTGLGKLFF.